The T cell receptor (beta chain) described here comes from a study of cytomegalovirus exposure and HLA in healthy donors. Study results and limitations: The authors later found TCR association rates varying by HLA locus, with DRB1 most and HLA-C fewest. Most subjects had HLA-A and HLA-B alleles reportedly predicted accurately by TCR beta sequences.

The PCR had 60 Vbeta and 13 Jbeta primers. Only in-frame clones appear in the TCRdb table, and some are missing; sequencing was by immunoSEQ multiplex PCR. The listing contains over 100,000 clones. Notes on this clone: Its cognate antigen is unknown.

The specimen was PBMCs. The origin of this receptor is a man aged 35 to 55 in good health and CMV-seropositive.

The CDR3 nucleotides read TGTGCCAGCAGCCCAGGGAACACCGGGGAGCTGTTTTTT. This encodes CASSPGNTGELFF. J is TRBJ2-2 and V is TRBV11-2; D uncertain. Germline assignment: CDR1 SGHAT and CDR2 FQNNGV. V was cut by 5 bases and J by 1 base, with 5 bases left in between. The CDR3 contains 13 residues.